A selection of T cell receptor beta chains follows, all from one sample in a study of blood T cell repertoires in COVID-19. Sequencing was performed with immunoSEQ multiplex PCR; in TCRdb, only in-frame clones are kept and a portion is missing. The sample includes some 150,000 clones, about 86% seen only once; the top ten take about 8%. The sample consisted of peripheral blood. The receptors originated from a woman aged 60-75 years with acute or convalescent COVID-19. Both conserved end residues are part of each CDR3. The D gene is left open where the match is weak. Clone size, where shown, is once, few, many, or a class for clones that have expanded.

d_call	clone_size	v_call	j_call	cdr3_aa	cdr3_nt
-	-	TRBV7-9	TRBJ2-7	CASSLVVFGRPRSYEQYF	TGTGCCAGCAGCTTAGTCGTCTTTGGCAGGCCCAGGTCCTACGAGCAGTACTTC
TRBD1	-	TRBV7-9	TRBJ2-3	CASSEAQGTATQYF	TGTGCCAGCAGCGAGGCGCAGGGGACAGCTACGCAGTATTTT
-	-	TRBV12-5	TRBJ1-5	CASSLRGDQPQHF	TGTGCTAGTTCCCTCAGGGGAGATCAGCCCCAGCATTTT
TRBD1	-	TRBV6-2/TRBV6-3	TRBJ1-6	CASSYRQGMGSPLHF	TGTGCCAGCAGTTACCGACAGGGGATGGGTTCACCCCTCCACTTT
-	-	TRBV7-8	TRBJ1-2	CASSFRGSRGYTF	TGTGCCAGCAGCTTTAGGGGTTCACGGGGCTACACCTTC
TRBD1	-	TRBV24-1	TRBJ1-1	CATSDRKGQGGLGTEAFF	TGTGCCACCAGTGATCGGAAGGGACAGGGTGGGTTGGGCACTGAAGCTTTCTTT
-	-	TRBV5-1	TRBJ2-7	CASSSTGWQSTYEQYF	TGCGCCAGCAGCTCGACCGGGTGGCAATCAACCTACGAGCAGTACTTC
-	-	TRBV13	TRBJ2-7	CASSLGGQTYEQYF	TGTGCCAGCAGCTTAGGCGGACAGACCTACGAGCAGTACTTC
TRBD2	few	TRBV7-2	TRBJ2-5	CASSSLTSGGKETQYF	TGTGCCAGCAGCTCTCTGACTAGCGGGGGGAAAGAGACCCAGTACTTC
-	-	TRBV24-1	TRBJ2-6	CATSDSEKAVGANVLTF	TGTGCCACCAGTGATTCGGAAAAGGCGGTTGGGGCCAACGTCCTGACTTTC
TRBD1	-	TRBV10-2	TRBJ2-7	CASRRTGAYEQYF	TGCGCCAGCAGGAGGACAGGGGCCTACGAGCAGTACTTC
TRBD1	-	TRBV28	TRBJ1-2	CASRPGQGLGYGYTF	TGTGCCAGCAGGCCCGGACAGGGGTTGGGCTATGGCTACACCTTC
-	-	TRBV7-2	TRBJ2-7	CASSLEPGYEQYF	TGTGCCAGCAGCTTAGAGCCGGGTTACGAGCAGTACTTC
-	-	TRBV5-5	TRBJ2-1	CASSLEAATYNEQFF	TGTGCCAGCAGCTTGGAGGCGGCAACCTACAATGAGCAGTTCTTC
TRBD1	-	TRBV5-4	TRBJ2-3	CASSPDRGVGTDTQYF	TGTGCCAGCAGCCCGGACAGGGGAGTTGGTACAGATACGCAGTATTTT
-	few	TRBV14	TRBJ1-6	CASSRTWEGSPLHF	TGTGCCAGCAGCAGGACTTGGGAGGGTTCACCCCTCCACTTT
-	few	TRBV9	TRBJ1-6	CASSVRSSYNSPLHF	TGTGCCAGCAGCGTGAGGAGCTCCTATAATTCACCCCTCCACTTT
TRBD1	-	TRBV6-5	TRBJ1-2	CASSKQGAPGGYTF	TGTGCCAGCAGTAAACAGGGGGCCCCGGGTGGCTACACCTTC
TRBD1	-	TRBV19	TRBJ1-4	CASSLTGVSNEKLFF	TGTGCCAGTAGTCTAACAGGGGTCTCCAATGAAAAACTGTTTTTT
TRBD2	-	TRBV9	TRBJ2-1	CASSEGLASSYNEQFF	TGTGCCAGCAGCGAGGGACTAGCCAGCTCCTACAATGAGCAGTTCTTC
-	-	TRBV9	TRBJ2-7	CASSAQVVSYEQYF	TGTGCCAGCAGCGCCCAGGTAGTCTCCTACGAGCAGTACTTC
TRBD2	-	TRBV7-6	TRBJ2-1	CASSRGLAGSSYNEQFF	TGTGCCAGCAGTCGCGGACTAGCGGGGAGCTCCTACAATGAGCAGTTCTTC
TRBD2	once	TRBV4-2	TRBJ2-7	CASSQDPGGAYEQYF	TGTGCCAGCAGCCAAGATCCGGGGGGGGCCTACGAGCAGTACTTC
-	-	TRBV7-9	TRBJ1-2	CASPSGSNGYTF	TGTGCCAGCCCTTCTGGGAGCAATGGCTACACCTTC
-	-	TRBV11-3	TRBJ2-5	CASSSRLSVNQETQYF	TGTGCCAGCAGCTCGCGCTTATCGGTAAACCAAGAGACCCAGTACTTC
-	-	TRBV19	TRBJ1-1	CASSTSMNTEAFF	TGTGCCAGTAGTACGAGTATGAACACTGAAGCTTTCTTT
-	-	TRBV7-3	TRBJ1-6	CASSSTGRGNSPLHF	TGTGCCAGCAGCTCCACCGGTCGCGGGAATTCACCCCTCCACTTT
-	-	TRBV6-6	TRBJ2-1	CASSYQGGRDNEQFF	TGTGCCAGCAGTTACCAGGGGGGCAGGGACAATGAGCAGTTCTTC
TRBD1	-	TRBV5-1	TRBJ2-7	CASSRTGGGYEQYF	TGCGCCAGCAGCCGGACAGGGGGCGGTTACGAGCAGTACTTC
TRBD1	-	TRBV5-1	TRBJ2-5	CASSLDGQGIGETQYF	TGCGCCAGCAGCTTGGACGGACAGGGGATCGGAGAGACCCAGTACTTC
-	-	TRBV9	TRBJ2-2	CASSVVAGTGELFF	TGTGCCAGCAGCGTAGTGGCCGGGACCGGGGAGCTGTTTTTT
-	-	TRBV30	TRBJ1-1	CAWSAGLPNTEAFF	TGTGCCTGGAGTGCAGGGTTACCGAACACTGAAGCTTTCTTT
-	-	TRBV3-1/TRBV3-2	TRBJ2-5	CASSLRGLQGETQYF	TGTGCCAGCAGCCTCAGGGGCCTTCAGGGGGAGACCCAGTACTTC
TRBD1	-	TRBV19	TRBJ1-6	CASSMGQKNNSPLHF	TGTGCCAGTAGTATGGGACAGAAGAATAATTCACCCCTCCACTTT
TRBD1	-	TRBV11-2	TRBJ2-5	CASRNTGGIAETQYF	TGTGCCAGCAGGAACACAGGGGGCATAGCAGAGACCCAGTACTTC
-	-	TRBV4-1	TRBJ2-7	CASSQRAEQYF	TGCGCCAGCAGCCAGCGCGCGGAGCAGTACTTC
-	once	TRBV11-2	TRBJ1-1	CASSTLSGQVWNTEAFF	TGTGCCAGCAGCACCCTATCAGGGCAGGTTTGGAACACTGAAGCTTTCTTT
TRBD1	-	TRBV9	TRBJ1-4	CASSGRDRTNEKLFF	TGTGCCAGCAGCGGGCGGGACAGAACAAATGAAAAACTGTTTTTT
TRBD1	-	TRBV6-4	TRBJ1-6	CASSDYPLGTGGNSPLHF	TGTGCCAGCAGTGATTATCCCCTCGGGACAGGGGGGAATTCACCCCTCCACTTT
-	-	TRBV6-5	TRBJ2-2	CASSPERQTGELFF	TGTGCCAGCAGTCCGGAGCGGCAAACCGGGGAGCTGTTTTTT
-	-	TRBV5-1	TRBJ2-5	CASSLAGSLETQYF	TGCGCCAGCAGCTTGGCCGGGAGCCTAGAGACCCAGTACTTC
-	-	TRBV3-1/TRBV3-2	TRBJ1-2	CASSQVVDRGSYGYTF	TGTGCCAGCAGCCAAGTTGTGGACAGAGGATCCTATGGCTACACCTTC
TRBD1	-	TRBV5-1	TRBJ1-5	CASSPGTGVSQPQHF	TGCGCCAGCAGCCCCGGGACAGGGGTAAGTCAGCCCCAGCATTTT
-	-	TRBV5-1	TRBJ1-6	CASSLERANSPLHF	TGCGCCAGCAGCTTGGAACGAGCAAATTCACCCCTCCACTTT
-	-	TRBV7-6	TRBJ2-2	CASRASGVTGELFF	TGTGCCAGCAGGGCCTCGGGGGTCACCGGGGAGCTGTTTTTT
-	-	TRBV5-4	TRBJ1-2	CASSYGTVGGDYGYTF	TGTGCCAGCAGCTATGGGACTGTAGGGGGGGACTATGGCTACACCTTC